This passage covers 27 T cell receptor beta chains from one sample sequenced in a study of cytomegalovirus exposure and HLA in healthy donors (dated by TCRdb to between 2016 and 2019). Receptors were amplified or captured by the immunoSEQ multiplex PCR assay. For the multiplex PCR, a mixture combining 60 forward primers for TCR Vbeta segments and 13 reverse primers for TCR Jbeta segments was used. What TCRdb holds here is the immuneACCESS table cut down to in-frame rearrangements. Part of the clones is not present; checked against another copy, under half of the missing clones reflect an unresolved V gene, and the others are unexplained. The sample table lists over 150,000 clones, approximately 88% of them with a count of one. The top ten hold under 0.4% of the sample. Sequenced material: PBMCs. The receptors were sampled from a boy between 2 and 10 years old in good health and CMV-seronegative.

The CDR3 sequence is CASSSPRGTVYF. The CDR3, as DNA: TGTGCCAGCAGCTCGCCCAGGGGAACCGTATACTTC. V and J are TRBV7-2 and TRBJ2-5, with D maybe TRBD1 (6 bases). CDR3 size: 12 residues. Looked up from germline, CDR1 is SGHTA and CDR2 is FQGNSA. V lost 4 bases, J lost 14 bases, and 17 bases lay in between. Complete variable domain (other parts from reference TRBV7-2 and TRBJ2-5): GAGVSQSPSNKVTEKGKDVELRCDPISGHTALYWYRQSLGQGLEFLIYFQGNSAPDKSGLPSDRFSAERTGGSVSTLTIQRTQQEDSAVYLCASSSPRGTVYFGPGTRLLVL.

The chain employs TRBV6-1 and TRBJ2-7; 8 nucleotides match TRBD2. Trimming removed 6 bases from V and 5 bases from J; junction bases left unmatched: 6. Germline V CDR1 and CDR2: MNHNS, SASEGT. CDR3 length: 13 residues. CDR3 nucleotides: TGTGCCAGCAGCCGGGGGGGTCGAAACGAGCAGTACTTC. This codes for CASSRGGRNEQYF.

V and J are TRBV7-2 and TRBJ2-5; D not certain. V was clipped by 1 base and J by 1 base, with 7 bases between them. CDR3 length: 14 amino acids. The germline CDR1 and CDR2 sequences are SGHTA and FQGNSA. CDR3 sequence reads: CASSLGALQETQYF. The CDR3 coding sequence is TGTGCCAGCAGCTTAGGGGCCCTCCAAGAGACCCAGTACTTC.

In the case of this clone: The sample carries other DNA sequences with the same CDR3. J is TRBJ1-3 and V is TRBV7-9; D is unresolved. CDR3 length equals 15 residues. CDR1 and CDR2 from the germline V gene are SEHNR and FQNEAQ (reference sequence). Trimming took 1 base from V and 0 from J, leaving 7 bases between them. The CDR3 DNA sequence: TGTGCCAGCAGCTTAGGAGGCAGCTCTGGAAACACCATATATTTT. Translated, it gives CASSLGGSSGNTIYF.

V is TRBV5-1 and J is TRBJ2-7; TRBD1 matches at 9 bases. The CDR3 totals 15 residues. V trimming: 0 bases; J trimming: 5 bases; junction bases outside the gene matches: 6. CDR1 is SGHRS and CDR2 is YFSETQ in the germline V gene. The CDR3 loop reads CASSLEGTGSHEQYF. In DNA, the CDR3 is TGCGCCAGCAGCTTGGAAGGGACAGGGTCTCACGAGCAGTACTTC. Variable domain in full (rest from reference TRBV5-1 and TRBJ2-7): KAGVTQTPRYLIKTRGQQVTLSCSPISGHRSVSWYQQTPGQGLQFLFEYFSETQRNKGNFPGRFSGRQFSNSRSEMNVSTLELGDSALYLCASSLEGTGSHEQYFGPGTRLTVT.

The CDR3 loop is CASGELAGSPETQYF. The DNA for the CDR3 is TGTGCCAGTGGGGAACTAGCGGGATCCCCAGAGACCCAGTACTTC. The chain recombines TRBV5-5 with TRBJ2-5; TRBD2 agrees at 10 bases. V dropped 8 bases and J dropped 4; count of bases not matched to a gene: 11. This CDR3 region has 15 residues. Germline V gene sequence: CDR1 SGHKS, CDR2 YYEKEE (reference sequence).

This chain links TRBV5-1 with TRBJ1-1, with 7 bases identical to TRBD1. Trimming removed 3 bases from V and 5 bases from J; junction bases left unmatched: 10. Germline V gene data show CDR1 as SGHRS and CDR2 as YFSETQ. This CDR3 contains 15 residues. The CDR3 nucleotides are TGCGCCAGCAGCTCCCCCCCACAGGGGAAAACTGAAGCTTTCTTT. Its translation is CASSSPPQGKTEAFF.

This clone showed up just once. The genes are TRBV30 and TRBJ2-2; 10 bases are a match to TRBD1. The tail of the sequence fits TRBJ1-3 better, so the J call may be wrong. Germline-derived CDR1 and CDR2 are GTSNPN and SVGIG (reference sequence). The CDR3 spans 14 residues. The CDR3 nucleotides read TGTGCCTGGAGGGCCGGGACAGGGGTACACACCATATATTTT. Amino acid sequence: CAWRAGTGVHTIYF.

V gene TRBV5-1 combines with J gene TRBJ1-4; D gene ambiguous. CDR1 is SGHRS, CDR2 YFSETQ, per germline. The CDR3 has 16 residues. Deletions cut 0 bases from V and 3 bases from J, with 12 bases between. The CDR3 nucleotides are TGCGCCAGCAGCTTGGATGCCAGTTCATCTAATGAAAAACTGTTTTTT. It is translated as CASSLDASSSNEKLFF.

The chain uses TRBV19 and TRBJ1-1, with 7 bases fitting TRBD1. The J segment lost 3 bases and the V segment lost 4 bases, leaving 5 bases of the junction unmatched. This CDR3 has 14 residues. Germline lookup yields CDR1 LNHDA and CDR2 SQIVND (reference sequence). CDR3 residues: CASSTRQGYTEAFF. As DNA, the CDR3 is TGTGCCAGTAGTACACGACAGGGTTACACTGAAGCTTTCTTT.

The chain uses TRBV9 and TRBJ1-1; D might be TRBD1 (5 bases). V was shortened by 2 bases and J by 2 bases, with 7 bases between the two germline ends. This CDR3 contains 13 residues. Germline CDR1 SGDLS, CDR2 YYNGEE. CDR3 loop: CASSVGPNTEAFF. In DNA form, the CDR3 reads TGTGCCAGCAGCGTGGGGCCAAACACTGAAGCTTTCTTT.

The J gene is TRBJ2-7, the V gene TRBV21-1; TRBD1, the D gene given by the table, was not confirmed from the DNA. TRBV21-1 is a pseudogene segment. This CDR3 contains 23 residues. CDR3: CASSPPGGTGPWVGAVSSYEQYF. The CDR3 coding sequence is TGTGCCAGCAGCCCCCCCGGCGGGACAGGGCCGTGGGTAGGAGCAGTGAGCTCCTACGAGCAGTACTTC.

This chain joins TRBV11-2 and TRBJ2-1; a possible D gene is TRBD1 (6 bases). The CDR3 is 13 residues long. Germline V gene sequence: CDR1 SGHAT, CDR2 FQNNGV. Trimming cost V 3 bases and J 7 bases, with 10 bases left between them. CDR3 DNA: TGTGCCAGCAGCTTGCAGGGGCGGAATGAGCAGTTCTTC. Protein sequence: CASSLQGRNEQFF.

This chain uses TRBV7-8 with TRBJ2-1, with 16 bases fitting TRBD2. The ends lost 3 bases at V and 10 bases at J; junction bases unmatched: 3. There are 15 residues in the CDR3. From germline, CDR1 is SGHVS and CDR2 FQNEAQ. CDR3 sequence: CASSLPGLAGGEQFF. Here the CDR3 DNA reads TGTGCCAGCAGCTTGCCGGGACTAGCGGGAGGGGAGCAGTTCTTC. The whole variable domain, remainder taken from reference TRBV7-8 and TRBJ2-1, is GAGVSQSPRYKVAKRGQDVALRCDPISGHVSLFWYQQALGQGPEFLTYFQNEAQLDKSGLPSDRFFAERPEGSVSTLKIQRTQQEDSAVYLCASSLPGLAGGEQFFGPGTRLTVL.

This clone came up a few times. The rearrangement joins TRBV6-5 to TRBJ1-1; 7 positions agree with TRBD1. Unmatched junction bases numbered 3, after V lost 2 bases and J lost 3 bases. Germline V gene lookup returns CDR1 MNHEY and CDR2 SVGAGI. This CDR3 has 14 amino acids. CDR3 residues: CASSYRGLDTEAFF. The CDR3 DNA is TGTGCCAGCAGTTACAGGGGGCTGGACACTGAAGCTTTCTTT.

The rearrangement links TRBV5-8 to TRBJ2-7; TRBD1 matches 11 bases. The CDR3 length is 16 residues. CDR1 and CDR2 from the germline V gene are SGHTS and YDEGEE. V shed 3 bases and J 0 bases; nucleotides not matched to a gene: 5. The CDR3 DNA reads as TGTGCCAGCAGCTCTCCCGGGACAGGGGGCTCCTACGAGCAGTACTTC. This gives the protein CASSSPGTGGSYEQYF.

This clone was recorded a few times. The rearrangement links TRBV21-1 to TRBJ1-1; TRBD1 is the table's D call and was not checked against the DNA. TRBV21-1 is a recognized pseudogene. This CDR3 contains 17 residues. Here the CDR3 reads CASTIWDSPVTNTEAFF. In nucleotides, the CDR3 is TGTGCCAGCACCATCTGGGACAGTCCAGTTACGAACACTGAAGCTTTCTTT.

The chain has TRBV2 and TRBJ2-3, with D perhaps TRBD1 (6 bases). The CDR3 totals 14 residues. The V gene lost 7 bases and the J gene lost 6 bases, with 17 bases spanning the gap. Germline CDR1 and CDR2: SNHLY and FYNNEI. CDR3 sequence reads: CASKQGPSSDTQYF. Written as DNA, the CDR3 is TGTGCCAGCAAACAGGGCCCCTCGTCGGATACGCAGTATTTT.

This clone was counted once. The rearrangement links TRBV29-1 to TRBJ2-3; 7 nucleotides match TRBD1. After removal of 4 bases from V and 3 bases from J, the junction contained 10 bases not matched to a gene. In germline, CDR1 is SQVTM, CDR2 ANQGSEA. The CDR3 consists of 15 residues. CDR3 residues: CSVASYDRATDTQYF. CDR3 coding DNA: TGCAGCGTTGCCTCCTATGACAGGGCGACAGATACGCAGTATTTT.

The chain uses TRBV5-1 and TRBJ2-3; 7 bases fit TRBD1. The CDR3 totals 16 residues. The V gene end was trimmed by 0 bases and the J gene end by 0 bases; junction bases not matched to a gene: 4. Germline V gene sequence: CDR1 SGHRS, CDR2 YFSETQ. CDR3: CASSLVSQGSTDTQYF. CDR3 in DNA: TGCGCCAGCAGCTTGGTCTCACAGGGGAGCACAGATACGCAGTATTTT.

The rearrangement links TRBV6-1 to TRBJ2-5; 8 bases fit TRBD2. Germline lookup yields CDR1 MNHNS and CDR2 SASEGT. The CDR3 has 19 amino acids. The V and J ends lost 2 bases and 0 bases, in that order; junction bases with no gene match: 14. CDR3 sequence reads: CASSERRTSGATYQETQYF. CDR3 DNA sequence: TGTGCCAGCAGTGAAAGGAGAACTAGCGGAGCTACGTACCAAGAGACCCAGTACTTC.

This chain links TRBV15 with TRBJ2-1, with a weak D call TRBD2 (6 bases). V was shortened by 8 bases and J by 4 bases, with 12 bases between the two germline ends. Germline lookup yields CDR1 LNHNV and CDR2 YYDKDF (reference sequence). This CDR3 spans 13 amino acids. The CDR3 sequence: CATRWDSYNEQFF. CDR3 DNA sequence: TGTGCCACCCGTTGGGACTCTTACAATGAGCAGTTCTTC. The variable domain in full, with the rest retrieved from reference TRBV15 and TRBJ2-1, is DAMVIQNPRYQVTQFGKPVTLSCSQTLNHNVMYWYQQKSSQAPKLLFHYYDKDFNNEADTPDNFQSRRPNTSFCFLDIRSPGLGDTAMYLCATRWDSYNEQFFGPGTRLTVL.

This clone was observed a few times. This sequence joins TRBV28 and TRBJ1-4; possible D gene TRBD1, 6 bases. V shed 7 bases and J shed 0 bases, with 9 bases lying between them. The CDR3 has 14 amino acids. The V gene's germline CDR1 is MDHEN and CDR2 SYDVKM. The CDR3 nucleotides are TGTGCCAGCACCTCAGGGGCAACTAATGAAAAACTGTTTTTT. It is translated as CASTSGATNEKLFF.

The chain employs TRBV6-6 and TRBJ2-7; TRBD1 is a possible D gene (5 bases). The CDR3 has 13 residues. Germline values: CDR1 MNHNY, CDR2 SVGAGI (reference sequence). V gave up 5 bases and J gave up 9 bases, with 17 bases separating them. CDR3 coding DNA: TGTGCCAGCAGTCCCTCGGGCCGAGACAGGCAGTACTTC. It translates to CASSPSGRDRQYF.

V gene TRBV9 combines with J gene TRBJ2-7; 7 nucleotides align to TRBD1. Per germline, CDR1 SGDLS and CDR2 YYNGEE. CDR3 length: 14 amino acids. With 4 bases clipped from V and 4 bases from J, the junction kept 8 bases outside the gene matches. CDR3 in DNA: TGTGCCAGCAGCCCGGCCGGGACAGTATACGAGCAGTACTTC. This sequence encodes CASSPAGTVYEQYF.

The chain carries TRBV4-1 and TRBJ2-3; 7 bases match TRBD2. This CDR3 is built from 18 residues. V dropped 3 bases and J dropped 1; count of bases not matched to a gene: 13. Per the germline V gene, CDR1 is MGHRA and CDR2 is YSYEKL. The CDR3 coding sequence is TGCGCCAGCAGCCACAGACCGGCGACTAGCAGCCGCACAGATACGCAGTATTTT. This translates into CASSHRPATSSRTDTQYF.

The chain couples TRBV25-1 to TRBJ2-1; 7 nucleotides line up with TRBD1. Per the germline V gene, CDR1 is MGHDK and CDR2 is SYGVNS. Trimming at V came to 1 base and at J to 8 bases, leaving 11 bases not matched to a gene. The CDR3 sequence is 16 residues long. This CDR3 reads CASSESDRAPNYEQFF. Written as DNA, the CDR3 is TGTGCCAGCAGTGAATCAGACAGGGCCCCAAATTATGAGCAGTTCTTC.